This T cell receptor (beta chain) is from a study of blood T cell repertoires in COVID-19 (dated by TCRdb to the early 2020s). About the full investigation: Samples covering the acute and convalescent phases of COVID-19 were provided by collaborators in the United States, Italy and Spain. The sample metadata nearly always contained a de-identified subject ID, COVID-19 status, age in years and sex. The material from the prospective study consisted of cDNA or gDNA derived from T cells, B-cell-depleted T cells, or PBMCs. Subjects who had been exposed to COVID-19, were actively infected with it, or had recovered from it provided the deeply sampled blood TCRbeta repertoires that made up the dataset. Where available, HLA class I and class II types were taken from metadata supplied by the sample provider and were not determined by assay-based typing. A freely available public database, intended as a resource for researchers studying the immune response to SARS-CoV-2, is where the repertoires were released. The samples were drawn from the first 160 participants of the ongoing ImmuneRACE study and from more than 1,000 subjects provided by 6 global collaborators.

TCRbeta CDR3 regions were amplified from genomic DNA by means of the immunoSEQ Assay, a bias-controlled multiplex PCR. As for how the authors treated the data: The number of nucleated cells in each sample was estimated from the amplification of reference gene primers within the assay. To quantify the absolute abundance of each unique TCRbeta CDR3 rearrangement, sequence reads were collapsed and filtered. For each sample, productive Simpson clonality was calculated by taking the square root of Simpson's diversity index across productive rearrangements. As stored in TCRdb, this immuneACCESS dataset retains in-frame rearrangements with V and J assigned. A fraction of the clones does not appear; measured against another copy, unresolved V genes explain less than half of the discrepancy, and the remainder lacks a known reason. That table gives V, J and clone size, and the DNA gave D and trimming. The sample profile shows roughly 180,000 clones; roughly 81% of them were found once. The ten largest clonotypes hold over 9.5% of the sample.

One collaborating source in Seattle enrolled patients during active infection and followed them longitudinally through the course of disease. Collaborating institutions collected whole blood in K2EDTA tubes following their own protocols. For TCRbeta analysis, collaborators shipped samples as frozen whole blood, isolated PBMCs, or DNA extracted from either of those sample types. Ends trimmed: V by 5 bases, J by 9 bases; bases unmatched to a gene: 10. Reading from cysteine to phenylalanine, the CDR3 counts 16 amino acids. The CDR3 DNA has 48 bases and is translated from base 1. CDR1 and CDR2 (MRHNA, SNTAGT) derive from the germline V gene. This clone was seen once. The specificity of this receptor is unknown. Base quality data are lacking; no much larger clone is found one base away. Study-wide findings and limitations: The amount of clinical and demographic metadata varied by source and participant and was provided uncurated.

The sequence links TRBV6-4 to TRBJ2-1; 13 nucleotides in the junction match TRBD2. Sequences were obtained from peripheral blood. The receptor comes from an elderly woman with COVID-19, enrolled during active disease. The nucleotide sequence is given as TGTGCCAGCAGTCAACACCCGACTAGCGGGAGGATTGAGCAGTTCTTC. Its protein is CASSQHPTSGRIEQFF.